The T cell receptor (beta chain) described here comes from a study of T cell changes during pregnancy in multiple sclerosis. In this sample, this clone turned up a few times. The assay was immunoSEQ multiplex PCR, and TCRdb's table has in-frame clones only and misses some. The sample has about 31,000 clones, 89% seen once; the top ten hold roughly 6.5%. Between the trimmed V and J ends, which lost 4 bases and 2 bases, there was a span of 12 bases. The CDR3 extends over 15 amino acids. CDR1 MDHEN and CDR2 SYDVKM come from the germline V gene. V is TRBV28 and J is TRBJ2-1; D might be TRBD2 (5 bases). This receptor was taken from a female donor with multiple sclerosis, enrolled in a pregnancy study. Specimen: CD8+ T cells from peripheral blood mononuclear cells, collected in the second trimester of pregnancy. The CDR3 DNA sequence: TGTGCCAGCAGTTCGCCTTTCGGGACCTACAATGAGCAGTTCTTC. This gives the protein CASSSPFGTYNEQFF.